This T cell receptor (beta chain) emerged from a study of T-cell reconstitution after alpha-beta-depleted transplantation in children. Points from the study as a whole: Recipient T cells and thymic progenitors that survived were the source of the high TCRbeta diversity seen at day 60 in some patients. When one year had passed after transplant, most T-cell counts and diversity came from newly produced T cells.

A TCRbeta library incorporating unique molecular identifiers was prepared. From the PCR reads, TCRdb called clonotypes with MiXCR, one entry per CDR3 protein. Of some 830,000 distinct CDR3 sequences listed, 15% to 20% were seen once; the top ten hold around 5%. This clonotype was picked up a small number of times. Its specificity is unknown. The sample here was PBMCs, mostly from graft donor cells, taken 360 days after TCRalphabeta/CD19-depleted stem cell transplant. The receptor's source is a male patient aged 10-17 years who had a stem cell transplant for acute lymphoblastic leukemia, so the T cells may come from the graft donor.

CDR3: CASSPPGTSGIQTQYF. The CDR3 region has the DNA TGTGCCAGCAGCCCGCCCGGGACTAGCGGGATACAGACCCAGTACTTC. V usage is TRBV7-9 and J usage is TRBJ2-5, with 13 bases matching TRBD2. J gave up 6 bases and V 5 bases, and 9 bases lay outside the gene matches. Germline CDR1 and CDR2: SEHNR and FQNEAQ (reference sequence). This CDR3 has 16 amino acids.